This passage covers 15 T cell receptor beta chains from one sample sequenced in a study of CD8 T cells in ankylosing spondylitis. TCRdb analysed the 5' RACE reads with MiXCR anew, one entry per CDR3 protein. Of about 160,000 distinct CDR3 sequences listed, under 55% are singletons. What was sequenced was synovial fluid, either unsorted or a sorted T cell fraction (not recorded which). These receptors came from a male donor with ankylosing spondylitis.

This sequence joins TRBV7-9 and TRBJ1-5; D gene uncertain. CDR1 and CDR2 from the germline V gene are SEHNR and FQNEAQ (reference sequence). The germline V and J ends were trimmed by 5 bases and 2 bases, with 7 bases remaining between them. This CDR3 spans 13 amino acids. CDR3 residues: CASSVGRNQPQHF. CDR3 nucleotide sequence: TGTGCCAGCAGCGTTGGGCGCAATCAGCCCCAGCATTTT.

The V call is TRBV12-3 or TRBV12-4, the J call TRBJ2-1; 7 positions match TRBD2. This CDR3 comprises 18 residues. The V and J ends lost 1 base and 0 bases, in that order; junction bases with no gene match: 9. The CDR3 DNA reads TGTGCCAGCAGTTTAGTGGTAGCGGGCCCGAGCTCCTACAATGAGCAGTTCTTC. Its protein product is CASSLVVAGPSSYNEQFF.

The chain is built from TRBV29-1 and TRBJ2-5, with D maybe TRBD2 (5 bases). The CDR3 spans 13 residues. The germline CDR1 and CDR2 sequences are SQVTM and ANQGSEA. Trimming removed 3 bases from V and 9 bases from J, with 17 bases in between. The CDR3 nucleotides are TGCAGCGTTGAGACTTTTAACAACGGGGCCCAGTACTTC. This encodes CSVETFNNGAQYF. Using reference TRBV29-1 and TRBJ2-5 for the parts outside the CDR3, the full variable domain is SAVISQKPSRDICQRGTSLTIQCQVDSQVTMMFWYRQQPGQSLTLIATANQGSEATYESGFVIDKFPISRPNLTFSTLTVSNMSPEDSSIYLCSVETFNNGAQYFGPGTRLLVL.

This clonotype was detected once. The chain employs TRBV4-1 and TRBJ1-6; D remains ambiguous. Germline CDR1 and CDR2: MGHRA and YSYEKL. This CDR3 is 19 amino acids long. Trimming cost V 0 bases and J 3 bases, with 18 bases left between them. CDR3 residues: CASSQDFADGKIYNSPLHF. CDR3 DNA: TGCGCCAGCAGCCAAGATTTCGCAGATGGCAAGATCTATAATTCACCCCTCCACTTT.

This chain joins TRBV12-3 or TRBV12-4 and TRBJ2-7; TRBD1 might be the D (5 bases). The CDR3 extends over 14 amino acids. Trimming cost V 8 bases and J 2 bases, with 16 bases left between them. CDR3 protein: CASLQGATPYEQYF. In DNA form, the CDR3 reads TGTGCCAGCCTCCAGGGCGCTACCCCCTACGAGCAGTACTTC.

This chain uses TRBV27 with TRBJ2-3; 8 nucleotides align to TRBD2. With V trimmed by 7 bases and J by 2 bases, 11 bases remained unmatched. The germline CDR1 and CDR2 sequences are MNHEY and SMNVEV (reference sequence). The CDR3 sequence is 16 residues long. CDR3 nucleotide sequence: TGTGCCAGCAACCCATACTTAGCGGGGACCACAGATACGCAGTATTTT. Translation: CASNPYLAGTTDTQYF.

The chain carries TRBV20-1 and TRBJ2-1; D might be TRBD2 (5 bases). Germline-derived CDR1 and CDR2 are DFQATT and SNEGSKA (reference sequence). Trimming removed 5 bases at V and 10 bases at J, with 15 bases between. This CDR3 spans 12 amino acids. The CDR3: CSASLGQLEQFF. CDR3 sequence (DNA): TGCAGTGCTTCACTAGGGCAGCTGGAGCAGTTCTTC.

In this sample, this clonotype turned up many times. This chain joins TRBV29-1 and TRBJ1-2, with D possibly matching TRBD1 (6 bases). Trimming cost V 6 bases and J 7 bases, with 12 bases left between them. The germline V gene has CDR1 SQVTM and CDR2 ANQGSEA. The length of the CDR3 is 11 residues. The CDR3: CSVQQGRGYTF. The DNA of the CDR3 is TGCAGCGTCCAACAGGGACGTGGCTACACCTTC.

This clonotype was detected ten times or more. V gene TRBV25-1 combines with J gene TRBJ2-7; either TRBD1 or TRBD2 may supply D (5 bases each). The CDR3 extends over 12 amino acids. Germline loops: CDR1 MGHDK, CDR2 SYGVNS. V shed 5 bases and J shed 7 bases, with 12 bases lying between them. The CDR3 DNA reads TGTGCCAGCAGTAAGGGGAGAGGAGAGCAGTACTTC. It encodes CASSKGRGEQYF.

J is TRBJ2-7 and V is TRBV11-2; D gene uncertain. Trimming pared 4 bases from V and 0 bases from J, leaving 16 bases between. Germline loops: CDR1 SGHAT, CDR2 FQNNGV. This CDR3 region has 16 residues. The CDR3 region has the DNA TGTGCCAGCAGCTGTCCCCCGGCGGCTACCTCCTACGAGCAGTACTTC. The encoded protein is CASSCPPAATSYEQYF.

This chain connects TRBV11-1 to TRBJ2-3; 7 nucleotides align to TRBD1. J gave up 0 bases and V 6 bases, and 6 bases lay outside the gene matches. The CDR3 is 15 residues long. Germline loops: CDR1 SGHAT, CDR2 FQDESV (reference sequence). Here the CDR3 reads CASRWDRASTDTQYF. The CDR3 DNA reads as TGTGCCAGCAGATGGGACAGAGCTAGCACAGATACGCAGTATTTT.

The sample holds a few counts of this clonotype. One end of the junction fails to match germline, which may point to a read error. The chain carries TRBV25-1 and TRBJ2-2; TRBD1 is a possible D gene (6 bases). The germline CDR1 and CDR2 sequences are MGHDK and SYGVNS. The CDR3 is made up of 13 amino acids. CDR3 sequence (DNA): TGTGCCAGCCGTGAAGGGGGAACGGGGGAGCTGTTTTTT. Its protein is CASREGGTGELFF.

The chain combines TRBV10-3 with TRBJ1-1; no clear D. V dropped 0 bases and J dropped 1 base, with 12 bases sitting between them. Germline values: CDR1 ENHRY, CDR2 SYGVKD. This CDR3 has 16 residues. Here the CDR3 reads CAISESTKLRNTEAFF. The CDR3 nucleotides are TGTGCCATCAGTGAGTCGACAAAATTAAGGAACACTGAAGCTTTCTTT.

This clonotype was detected ten times or more. V gene TRBV15 combines with J gene TRBJ2-4; D not resolved. The CDR3 consists of 14 residues. V was pared by 0 bases and J by 1 base, with 4 bases between. Germline assignment: CDR1 LNHNV and CDR2 YYDKDF (reference sequence). The CDR3 is CATSREGAKNIQYF. CDR3 nucleotides: TGTGCCACCAGCAGAGAGGGGGCCAAAAACATTCAGTACTTC.

This chain uses TRBV29-1 with TRBJ2-2; D perhaps matches TRBD1 (6 bases). CDR1 and CDR2 from the germline V gene are SQVTM and ANQGSEA. The V gene lost 3 bases and the J gene lost 6 bases, with 11 bases spanning the gap. The CDR3 sequence is 13 residues long. CDR3 bases: TGCAGCGTTGAGGGACCAGGGGCCGGGGAGCTGTTTTTT. This translates into CSVEGPGAGELFF.